Presented here are 27 T cell receptor beta chains from one specimen sequenced in a study of cytomegalovirus exposure and HLA in healthy donors. Method: immunoSEQ multiplex PCR; TCRdb's copy keeps in-frame clones and lacks some. Among 78,000 or so clones listed, around 94% were seen once. The sample taken for sequencing was PBMCs. These receptors all stem from a woman younger than 30 in good health and CMV-seropositive.

J is TRBJ1-2 and V is TRBV28; TRBD1 aligns across 10 bases. The J segment lost 9 bases and the V segment lost 8 bases, leaving 12 bases of the junction unmatched. The CDR3 runs to 14 residues. CDR1 is MDHEN and CDR2 is SYDVKM in the germline V gene. The CDR3 DNA follows: TGTGCCAGCGGCGATTCCGGGACAGGGGCTAGCTACACCTTC. Translating it yields CASGDSGTGASYTF.

The chain has TRBV6-5 and TRBJ1-1, with D possibly being TRBD1 (6 bases). Trimming took off 5 bases at V and 3 bases at J, with 10 bases between the two ends. CDR1 MNHEY and CDR2 SVGAGI come from the germline V gene. The CDR3 is 13 residues long. Written as DNA, the CDR3 is TGTGCCAGCAGTGACAGGTTACACACTGAAGCTTTCTTT. Translation: CASSDRLHTEAFF.

The V call is TRBV2, the J call TRBJ1-1; possible D gene TRBD1, 5 bases. V was shortened by 1 base and J by 7 bases, with 7 bases between the two germline ends. The germline CDR1 and CDR2 sequences are SNHLY and FYNNEI. This CDR3 is 12 amino acids long. Written as DNA, the CDR3 is TGTGCCAGCAGTGAAGTGGGGCGTGAAGCTTTCTTT. Translation: CASSEVGREAFF.

This clone has only one observation. The gene calls are TRBV7-6 and TRBJ1-3, with unresolved D. Trimming pared 1 base from V and 1 base from J, leaving 8 bases between. The CDR3 contains 15 residues. Germline V gene lookup returns CDR1 SGHVS and CDR2 FNYEAQ. CDR3 region: CASSLDSKSGNTIYF. The CDR3 DNA is TGTGCCAGCAGCTTAGACTCAAAATCTGGAAACACCATATATTTT.

The chain recombines TRBV7-2 with TRBJ2-5; no definite D call. Germline values: CDR1 SGHTA, CDR2 FQGNSA. Trimming left V 0 bases short and J 0 bases short, with 8 bases between. CDR3 size: 15 residues. CDR3 sequence (DNA): TGTGCCAGCAGCTTAGCGATCGGGTACCAAGAGACCCAGTACTTC. Protein product: CASSLAIGYQETQYF.

This chain connects TRBV27 to TRBJ2-1; 10 bases match TRBD2. The CDR3 covers 13 residues. Germline-derived CDR1 and CDR2 are MNHEY and SMNVEV (reference sequence). With V trimmed by 3 bases and J by 9 bases, 2 bases remained unmatched. The DNA of the CDR3 is TGTGCCAGCAGTTTGGCTAGCGGGAGTGAGCAGTTCTTC. It translates to CASSLASGSEQFF.

The chain combines TRBV5-1 with TRBJ1-1; the D is unclear. With 4 bases removed from V and 3 bases from J, the gap between germline ends came to 10 bases. The CDR3 is 13 residues long. From germline, CDR1 is SGHRS and CDR2 YFSETQ. The CDR3: CASSPGRDTEAFF. CDR3 DNA: TGCGCCAGCAGCCCCGGTCGGGACACTGAAGCTTTCTTT.

This chain uses TRBV2 with TRBJ2-6; 8 nucleotides align to TRBD1. The CDR3 length is 15 residues. Germline V gene sequence: CDR1 SNHLY, CDR2 FYNNEI. The V gene end was trimmed by 6 bases and the J gene end by 1 base; junction bases not matched to a gene: 2. The CDR3 nucleotides read TGTGCCAGCAGAAGGACAGGGTCTGGGGCCAACGTCCTGACTTTC. Its protein is CASRRTGSGANVLTF.

The chain uses TRBV28 and TRBJ2-1; D perhaps matches TRBD1 (5 bases). The CDR3 loop spans 16 amino acids. Between the trimmed V and J ends, which lost 2 bases and 7 bases, there was a span of 18 bases. From germline, CDR1 is MDHEN and CDR2 SYDVKM. The CDR3 loop reads CASSLVKGLFGNEQFF. The CDR3 DNA reads TGTGCCAGCAGTTTAGTAAAGGGGCTCTTCGGTAATGAGCAGTTCTTC.

The chain recombines TRBV19 with TRBJ1-1; no definite D call. Trimming pared 3 bases from V and 5 bases from J, leaving 10 bases between. In germline, CDR1 is LNHDA, CDR2 SQIVND (reference sequence). The CDR3 is 13 residues long. The CDR3: CASSMKAGTEAFF. The CDR3, as DNA: TGTGCCAGTAGTATGAAGGCGGGGACTGAAGCTTTCTTT.

The genes are TRBV5-1 and TRBJ2-1; D perhaps matches TRBD2 (6 bases). The germline V and J ends were trimmed by 7 bases and 4 bases, with 15 bases remaining between them. The germline V gene has CDR1 SGHRS and CDR2 YFSETQ. CDR3 length equals 14 residues. CDR3 coding DNA: TGCGCCAGCTCAGGACCGGGAGAGTACAATGAGCAGTTCTTC. This encodes CASSGPGEYNEQFF.

This clone was seen just once. This chain connects TRBV6-1 to TRBJ1-2; D call uncertain. The CDR3 extends over 13 amino acids. Looked up from germline, CDR1 is MNHNS and CDR2 is SASEGT. V shed 3 bases and J shed 5 bases, with 10 bases lying between them. The DNA of the CDR3 is TGTGCCAGCAGTGAGCACAGAAGTTATGGCTACACCTTC. This codes for CASSEHRSYGYTF.

The V and J genes are TRBV19 and TRBJ2-1; 13 nucleotides align to TRBD2. The length of the CDR3 is 15 residues. With V trimmed by 5 bases and J by 9 bases, 7 bases remained unmatched. Germline CDR1 is LNHDA and CDR2 is SQIVND (reference sequence). CDR3 coding DNA: TGTGCCAGTAGTGGTGGACTAGCGGGAGTTGGTGAGCAGTTCTTC. It specifies CASSGGLAGVGEQFF.

The chain employs TRBV28 and TRBJ2-5, with D tentatively TRBD1 (5 bases). CDR3 length: 15 residues. Germline CDR1 reads MDHEN; CDR2 reads SYDVKM. The V end was cut by 5 bases, the J end by 5 bases, with 18 bases between. CDR3 nucleotide sequence: TGTGCCAGCAGTGGGGCCGTGAGCGCCCGTGAGACCCAGTACTTC. It translates to CASSGAVSARETQYF.

The rearrangement joins TRBV18 to TRBJ2-4; TRBD2 matches 12 bases. The CDR3 is made up of 16 amino acids. Per the germline V gene, CDR1 is KGHSH and CDR2 is LQKENI. With 5 bases clipped from V and 9 bases from J, the junction kept 11 bases outside the gene matches. CDR3 protein: CASSDPGLAGGVIQYF. CDR3 sequence (DNA): TGTGCCAGCTCAGATCCGGGACTAGCGGGCGGGGTCATTCAGTACTTC.

This clone was seen a single time. The V and J genes are TRBV9 and TRBJ2-6; a weak D match, TRBD1 (6 bases). The ends were cut back, 0 bases at V and 4 bases at J, with 11 bases in the middle. Germline CDR1 is SGDLS and CDR2 is YYNGEE. The CDR3 sequence is 16 residues long. The CDR3 protein is CASSVATGIGANVLTF. The CDR3 DNA reads as TGTGCCAGCAGCGTAGCCACAGGGATCGGGGCCAACGTCCTGACTTTC.

This CDR3 is CASRLAGEFYTDTQYF. The CDR3 DNA sequence: TGTGCCAGCAGGCTAGCGGGGGAATTTTACACAGATACGCAGTATTTT. The V gene is TRBV13, the J gene TRBJ2-3, with TRBD2 identical over 10 bases. V was pared by 6 bases and J by 2 bases, with 8 bases of the junction left unmatched. The CDR3 spans 16 residues. CDR1 is PRHDT, CDR2 FYEKMQ, per germline (reference sequence).

This clone was counted a single time. The rearrangement joins TRBV6-4 to TRBJ2-1; 8 bases match TRBD1. V was clipped by 4 bases and J by 5 bases; unmatched bases: 10. Germline V gene lookup returns CDR1 MRHNA and CDR2 SNTAGT. The CDR3 has 16 amino acids. The CDR3 sequence: CASSVFPGGIDNEQFF. The CDR3 DNA is TGTGCCAGCAGTGTATTCCCAGGGGGCATCGACAATGAGCAGTTCTTC.

The V call is TRBV4-1, the J call TRBJ1-6; D call uncertain. CDR3 length equals 15 residues. Germline loops: CDR1 MGHRA, CDR2 YSYEKL. V lost 4 bases, J lost 0 bases, and 7 bases lay in between. The CDR3 here is CASSPSSSYNSPLHF. The CDR3 nucleotides are TGCGCCAGCAGCCCAAGTAGCTCCTATAATTCACCCCTCCACTTT.

The chain joins TRBV19 to TRBJ1-6; no clear D. This CDR3 spans 16 amino acids. The germline V and J ends were trimmed by 6 bases and 4 bases, with 16 bases remaining between them. Germline V lookup: CDR1 LNHDA, CDR2 SQIVND (reference sequence). The CDR3 DNA reads TGTGCCAGTAGCACTCTTCAGGATTCGTATAATTCACCCCTCCACTTT. It encodes CASSTLQDSYNSPLHF.

This clone was seen once. The rearrangement joins TRBV5-1 to TRBJ2-7; a weak D match, TRBD2 (7 bases). The germline V gene encodes CDR1 SGHRS and CDR2 YFSETQ. Trimming stripped 0 bases from V and 3 bases from J, with 13 bases between. CDR3 size: 15 residues. The CDR3 DNA is TGCGCCAGCAGCTTGGTGAGGGGGGGCAACTACGAGCAGTACTTC. The encoded protein is CASSLVRGGNYEQYF.

The rearrangement uses TRBV9 and TRBJ2-2; D unresolved. This CDR3 is built from 17 residues. CDR1 and CDR2 from the germline V gene are SGDLS and YYNGEE. Trimming pared 0 bases from V and 0 bases from J, leaving 12 bases between. The CDR3 DNA reads as TGTGCCAGCAGCGTAGGTTCCGACACCTCGAACACCGGGGAGCTGTTTTTT. It encodes CASSVGSDTSNTGELFF.

The chain employs TRBV11-3 and TRBJ2-1; TRBD2 is a possible D gene (6 bases). Trimming removed 2 bases at V and 5 bases at J, with 13 bases between. CDR3 length: 15 amino acids. The germline gives CDR1 SGHNT, CDR2 YENEEA. The CDR3 nucleotides read TGTGCCAGCAGCTTACAGTCGGGGACTGACAATGAGCAGTTCTTC. It yields the protein CASSLQSGTDNEQFF.

The gene calls are TRBV6-4 and TRBJ2-2; 10 bases agree with TRBD1. J lost 3 bases, V lost 3 bases, and 1 base had no gene match. Germline values: CDR1 MRHNA, CDR2 SNTAGT. The CDR3 totals 15 residues. The CDR3 sequence is CASSEGTGDTGELFF. The CDR3 DNA follows: TGTGCCAGCAGTGAAGGGACAGGGGACACCGGGGAGCTGTTTTTT.

The chain joins TRBV4-1 to TRBJ2-1, with 8 bases aligning to TRBD1. Germline CDR1 is MGHRA and CDR2 is YSYEKL. The CDR3 runs to 16 residues. V gave up 5 bases and J gave up 7 bases; unmatched junction bases: 13. Here the CDR3 DNA reads TGCGCCAGCAGCGCAAGCAGATGGGACAGGTCTAATGAGCAGTTCTTC. This codes for CASSASRWDRSNEQFF.

The genes are TRBV27 and TRBJ2-1, with D perhaps TRBD1 (5 bases). The V gene lost 6 bases and the J gene lost 0 bases, with 12 bases spanning the gap. This CDR3 is built from 15 residues. Germline CDR1 is MNHEY and CDR2 is SMNVEV (reference sequence). In DNA, the CDR3 is TGTGCCAGCAGCCCTCTTAGGGGCTCCTACAATGAGCAGTTCTTC. As protein: CASSPLRGSYNEQFF.

V usage is TRBV27 and J usage is TRBJ1-4, with 10 bases lining up with TRBD1. The CDR3 totals 17 residues. Germline V gene data show CDR1 as MNHEY and CDR2 as SMNVEV (reference sequence). J gave up 3 bases and V 4 bases, and 8 bases lay outside the gene matches. CDR3 bases: TGTGCCAGCAGTTGGCGACGGACAGGGGGAGCTAATGAAAAACTGTTTTTT. This sequence encodes CASSWRRTGGANEKLFF.